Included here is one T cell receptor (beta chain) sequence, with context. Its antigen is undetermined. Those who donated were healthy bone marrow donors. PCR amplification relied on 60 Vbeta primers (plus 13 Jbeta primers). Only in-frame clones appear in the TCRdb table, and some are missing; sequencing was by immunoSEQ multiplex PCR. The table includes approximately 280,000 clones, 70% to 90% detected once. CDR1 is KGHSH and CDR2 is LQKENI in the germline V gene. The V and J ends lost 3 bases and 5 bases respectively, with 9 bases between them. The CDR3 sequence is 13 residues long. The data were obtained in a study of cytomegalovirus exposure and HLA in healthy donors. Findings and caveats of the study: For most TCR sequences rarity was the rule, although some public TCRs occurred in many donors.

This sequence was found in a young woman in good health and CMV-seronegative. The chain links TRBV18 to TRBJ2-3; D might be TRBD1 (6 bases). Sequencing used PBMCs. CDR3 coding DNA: TGTGCCAGCTCACCTGGGGGCGGAGATACGCAGTATTTT. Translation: CASSPGGGDTQYF. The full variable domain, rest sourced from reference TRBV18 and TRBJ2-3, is NAGVMQNPRHLVRRRGQEARLRCSPMKGHSHVYWYRQLPEEGLKFMVYLQKENIIDESGMPKERFSAEFPKEGPSILRIQQVVRGDSAAYFCASSPGGGDTQYFGPGTRLTVL.